The clone carrying this T cell receptor (beta chain) was counted between two and nine times. Its cognate antigen is unknown. Use of 60 Vbeta and 13 Jbeta primers characterized the PCR. Assay: immunoSEQ multiplex PCR; the TCRdb copy retains only in-frame clones and omits some. The profile shows 150,000 or so clones, about 70% of them singletons. This specimen belongs to a study of cytomegalovirus exposure and HLA in healthy donors. V dropped 0 bases and J dropped 4; count of bases not matched to a gene: 3. The CDR3 is 15 amino acids. Germline CDR1 and CDR2: MGHRA and YSYEKL. Study-level results: The study found most TCR sequences rare, yet found some public TCRs in many donors. Earlier results showed most TCR beta V segments being productive about 87% or about 30% of the time.

This chain uses TRBV4-1 with TRBJ2-1; 7 bases match TRBD1. The TCR sequence derives from a male donor in good health and CMV-seronegative. Input material: PBMCs. The CDR3 sequence is CASSQEVDRYNEQFF. CDR3 coding DNA: TGCGCCAGCAGCCAAGAGGTGGACAGGTACAATGAGCAGTTCTTC.